The clone carrying this T cell receptor (beta chain) occurred a few times. What it binds is not known. This sample is drawn from a study of blood T cells in healthy people across ages. Primed by a sample-barcoded 5' primer and a J-beta primer mix, a second PCR proceeded for about 7 to 12 cycles. Each TCR beta cDNA got a 12-nucleotide random molecular identifier. Each CDR3 protein gets one entry after TCRdb re-called the 5' RACE reads with MiXCR. The data show around 580,000 distinct CDR3 sequences, more than 45% seen once. Study-level results: The recorded TCR beta diversity per million T cells decreased in a roughly linear manner with age. A conclusive naive versus antigen-experienced comparison was prevented by the unsorted PBMCs.

This CDR3 is 13 amino acids long. Germline CDR1 SGHTA, CDR2 FQGNSA. J was trimmed by 5 bases and V by 10 bases; bases with no gene match: 5. The source of this sequence is a man of 80 years or more in good health. Sequencing was performed on blood. This chain connects TRBV7-2 to TRBJ2-1; 10 positions agree with TRBD2. Written as DNA, the CDR3 is TGTGCCACCGGGACTAGCGATGACAATGAGCAGTTCTTC. It specifies CATGTSDDNEQFF. Full variable domain (outside the CDR3, taken from reference TRBV7-2 and TRBJ2-1): GAGVSQSPSNKVTEKGKDVELRCDPISGHTALYWYRQSLGQGLEFLIYFQGNSAPDKSGLPSDRFSAERTGGSVSTLTIQRTQQEDSAVYLCATGTSDDNEQFFGPGTRLTVL.